The TCR beta chain described here comes from a study of blood T cells in healthy people across ages. Study-level findings and limits: Aged donors had fewer naive CD4+ cells and lower diversity than long-lived donors.

The CDR3 sequence is 14 residues long. Looked up from germline, CDR1 is SQVTM and CDR2 is ANQGSEA. Trimming took off 2 bases at V and 0 bases at J, with 9 bases between the two ends. Primers used in a second PCR of about 6 to 12 cycles were a sample-barcoded 5' primer and a J-beta primer mix. TCRdb analysed the 5' RACE reads with MiXCR anew, one entry per CDR3 protein. The sample has 1.5 million to 2 million distinct CDR3 sequences, around 42% seen once. This clonotype came up many times. The antigen is not known. The rearrangement links TRBV29-1 to TRBJ2-3; possibly TRBD2 for D (6 bases). Sample: blood. The receptor was derived from a human donor in good health. CDR3 region: CSVEWGTSTDTQYF. CDR3 DNA: TGCAGCGTTGAATGGGGGACTAGCACAGATACGCAGTATTTT.